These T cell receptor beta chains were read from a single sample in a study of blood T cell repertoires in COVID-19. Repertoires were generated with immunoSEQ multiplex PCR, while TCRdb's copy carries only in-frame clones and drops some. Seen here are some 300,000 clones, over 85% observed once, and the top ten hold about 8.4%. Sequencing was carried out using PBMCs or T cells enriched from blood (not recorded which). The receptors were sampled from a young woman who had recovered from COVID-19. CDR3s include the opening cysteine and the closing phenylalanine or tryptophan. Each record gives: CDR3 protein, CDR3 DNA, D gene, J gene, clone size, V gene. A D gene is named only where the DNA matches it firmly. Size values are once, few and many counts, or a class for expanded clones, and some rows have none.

CDR3 protein: CASSFLAGGRGDTQYF; CDR3 DNA: TGTGCCAGCAGTTTCCTAGCGGGAGGAAGAGGAGATACGCAGTATTTT; D gene: TRBD2; J gene: TRBJ2-3; clone size: NA; V gene: TRBV28
CDR3 protein: CAISGEEEQYF; CDR3 DNA: TGTGCCATCAGTGGCGAAGAAGAGCAGTACTTC; D gene: NA; J gene: TRBJ2-7; clone size: NA; V gene: TRBV10-3
CDR3 protein: CSASSGGTNVLTF; CDR3 DNA: TGCAGTGCTAGTTCGGGGGGTACCAACGTCCTGACTTTC; D gene: TRBD2; J gene: TRBJ2-6; clone size: NA; V gene: TRBV20-1
CDR3 protein: CASTHVLAQSSYEQYF; CDR3 DNA: TGTGCCAGCACCCACGTACTAGCGCAAAGCTCCTACGAGCAGTACTTC; D gene: TRBD2; J gene: TRBJ2-7; clone size: NA; V gene: TRBV2
CDR3 protein: CASSEDFGTQYF; CDR3 DNA: TGTGCCAGCAGTGAAGACTTTGGTACGCAGTATTTT; D gene: NA; J gene: TRBJ2-3; clone size: NA; V gene: TRBV2
CDR3 protein: CASSFPSGPYEQYF; CDR3 DNA: TGCGCCAGCAGCTTCCCTAGCGGGCCCTACGAGCAGTACTTC; D gene: TRBD2; J gene: TRBJ2-7; clone size: NA; V gene: TRBV5-1
CDR3 protein: CASSQETRRGRITYEQYF; CDR3 DNA: TGCGCCAGCAGCCAAGAGACCCGGAGGGGCAGAATCACCTACGAGCAGTACTTC; D gene: NA; J gene: TRBJ2-7; clone size: NA; V gene: TRBV4-1
CDR3 protein: CASSLYINREKLFF; CDR3 DNA: TGCGCCAGCAGCTTGTATATTAACAGGGAAAAACTGTTTTTT; D gene: NA; J gene: TRBJ1-4; clone size: NA; V gene: TRBV5-1
CDR3 protein: CASSPTRRNYGYTF; CDR3 DNA: TGTGCCAGTAGTCCTACCAGGCGTAACTATGGCTACACCTTC; D gene: NA; J gene: TRBJ1-2; clone size: NA; V gene: TRBV19
CDR3 protein: CASISDSSNTGELFF; CDR3 DNA: TGTGCCAGTATATCGGACAGCTCGAACACCGGGGAGCTGTTTTTT; D gene: NA; J gene: TRBJ2-2; clone size: NA; V gene: TRBV19
CDR3 protein: CASADIAGGPDTQYF; CDR3 DNA: TGTGCCAGTGCCGATATCGCGGGAGGCCCAGATACGCAGTATTTT; D gene: TRBD2; J gene: TRBJ2-3; clone size: NA; V gene: TRBV6-4
CDR3 protein: CASSLSREEQPQHF; CDR3 DNA: TGTGCCAGCAGCCTCTCCCGGGAGGAACAGCCCCAGCATTTT; D gene: NA; J gene: TRBJ1-5; clone size: NA; V gene: TRBV4-2
CDR3 protein: CASSSRQMGTNEKLFF; CDR3 DNA: TGTGCCAGCAGTTCCCGACAAATGGGAACTAATGAAAAACTGTTTTTT; D gene: NA; J gene: TRBJ1-4; clone size: NA; V gene: TRBV27
CDR3 protein: CASSPPDSNEKLFF; CDR3 DNA: TGTGCCAGCAGTCCCCCCGACAGTAATGAAAAACTGTTTTTT; D gene: NA; J gene: TRBJ1-4; clone size: few; V gene: TRBV28
CDR3 protein: CASSPRKGQGGETQYF; CDR3 DNA: TGTGCCAGCTCACCACGGAAGGGACAGGGGGGAGAGACCCAGTACTTC; D gene: TRBD1; J gene: TRBJ2-5; clone size: NA; V gene: TRBV18
CDR3 protein: CASSRAAGGTDTQYF; CDR3 DNA: TGTGCCAGCAGTCGAGCGGCCGGAGGAACAGATACGCAGTATTTT; D gene: NA; J gene: TRBJ2-3; clone size: NA; V gene: TRBV11-2
CDR3 protein: CASKSGPDYTYEQYF; CDR3 DNA: TGTGCCAGCAAGTCTGGGCCCGATTATACCTACGAGCAGTACTTC; D gene: NA; J gene: TRBJ2-7; clone size: NA; V gene: TRBV2
CDR3 protein: CASSLSGLAGVKTQYF; CDR3 DNA: TGTGCCAGCAGCCTTTCAGGACTAGCGGGAGTAAAGACCCAGTACTTC; D gene: TRBD2; J gene: TRBJ2-5; clone size: NA; V gene: TRBV9
CDR3 protein: CASSPLNRDRGDEQYF; CDR3 DNA: TGTGCCAGCAGCCCACTGAACCGGGACAGGGGTGATGAGCAGTACTTC; D gene: TRBD1; J gene: TRBJ2-7; clone size: few; V gene: TRBV7-9
CDR3 protein: CASSIVTGYYGYTF; CDR3 DNA: TGTGCCAGTAGTATAGTCACAGGGTACTATGGCTACACCTTC; D gene: NA; J gene: TRBJ1-2; clone size: NA; V gene: TRBV19
CDR3 protein: CASSQGAPGTSGSNYNEQFF; CDR3 DNA: TGTGCCAGCAGCCAAGGGGCGCCCGGGACTAGCGGGAGTAATTACAATGAGCAGTTCTTC; D gene: TRBD2; J gene: TRBJ2-1; clone size: once; V gene: TRBV4-2
CDR3 protein: CASSVAMGQGARNEQFF; CDR3 DNA: TGTGCCAGCAGCGTAGCGATGGGACAGGGGGCCAGGAATGAGCAGTTCTTC; D gene: TRBD1; J gene: TRBJ2-1; clone size: NA; V gene: TRBV9
CDR3 protein: CASRKTGGLGNEQFF; CDR3 DNA: TGTGCCAGCAGAAAAACAGGGGGATTGGGCAATGAGCAGTTCTTC; D gene: TRBD1; J gene: TRBJ2-1; clone size: NA; V gene: TRBV6-5
CDR3 protein: CATKLVTDYGYTF; CDR3 DNA: TGCGCCACCAAGCTTGTGACAGACTATGGCTACACCTTC; D gene: NA; J gene: TRBJ1-2; clone size: NA; V gene: TRBV5-1
CDR3 protein: CASSLHGGGNEQFF; CDR3 DNA: TGTGCCAGCAGTTTACATGGCGGAGGTAATGAGCAGTTCTTC; D gene: NA; J gene: TRBJ2-1; clone size: NA; V gene: TRBV27
CDR3 protein: CASSWQRANEKLFF; CDR3 DNA: TGTGCCAGCAGTTGGCAACGGGCTAATGAAAAACTGTTTTTT; D gene: NA; J gene: TRBJ1-4; clone size: once; V gene: TRBV28
CDR3 protein: CASSPSGELFF; CDR3 DNA: TGTGCCAGCAGCCCCTCCGGGGAGCTGTTTTTT; D gene: NA; J gene: TRBJ2-2; clone size: NA; V gene: TRBV6-2/TRBV6-3
CDR3 protein: CASRPLAPSTDTQYF; CDR3 DNA: TGTGCCAGCAGGCCACTAGCGCCTAGCACAGATACGCAGTATTTT; D gene: TRBD2; J gene: TRBJ2-3; clone size: NA; V gene: TRBV11-1
CDR3 protein: CASSLAGLNYGYTF; CDR3 DNA: TGTGCCAGCAGCTTGGCAGGGCTTAACTATGGCTACACCTTC; D gene: NA; J gene: TRBJ1-2; clone size: NA; V gene: TRBV5-6
CDR3 protein: CASSIRGRGYGYTF; CDR3 DNA: TGTGCCAGTAGTATAAGGGGTCGAGGCTATGGCTACACCTTC; D gene: NA; J gene: TRBJ1-2; clone size: NA; V gene: TRBV19
CDR3 protein: CASSPWTGGGYTF; CDR3 DNA: TGTGCCAGCAGTCCCTGGACAGGGGGCGGCTACACCTTC; D gene: TRBD1; J gene: TRBJ1-2; clone size: once; V gene: TRBV27
CDR3 protein: CASQWGVSGNTIYF; CDR3 DNA: TGTGCCAGCCAGTGGGGCGTGTCTGGAAACACCATATATTTT; D gene: NA; J gene: TRBJ1-3; clone size: once; V gene: TRBV2
CDR3 protein: CASSPSSSGEPGNEQFF; CDR3 DNA: TGTGCCAGCTCACCAAGTTCTAGCGGAGAACCGGGGAATGAGCAGTTCTTC; D gene: TRBD2; J gene: TRBJ2-1; clone size: NA; V gene: TRBV18
CDR3 protein: CAWSYSGGEQFF; CDR3 DNA: TGTGCCTGGAGTTACTCCGGGGGTGAGCAGTTCTTC; D gene: NA; J gene: TRBJ2-1; clone size: NA; V gene: TRBV30
CDR3 protein: CASSYDSHNEQFF; CDR3 DNA: TGTGCCAGCAGTTACGACAGCCACAATGAGCAGTTCTTC; D gene: NA; J gene: TRBJ2-1; clone size: NA; V gene: TRBV6-2/TRBV6-3